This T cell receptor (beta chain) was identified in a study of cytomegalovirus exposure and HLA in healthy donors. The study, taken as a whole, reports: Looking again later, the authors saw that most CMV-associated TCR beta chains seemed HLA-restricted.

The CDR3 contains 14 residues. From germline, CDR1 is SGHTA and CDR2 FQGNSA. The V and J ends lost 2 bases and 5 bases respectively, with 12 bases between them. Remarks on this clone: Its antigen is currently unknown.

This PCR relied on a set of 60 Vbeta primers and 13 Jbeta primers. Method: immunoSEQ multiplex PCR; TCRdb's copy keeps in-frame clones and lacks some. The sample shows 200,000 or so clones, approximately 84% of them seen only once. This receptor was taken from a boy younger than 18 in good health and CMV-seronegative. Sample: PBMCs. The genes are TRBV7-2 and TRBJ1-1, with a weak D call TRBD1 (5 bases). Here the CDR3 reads CASSLRWGGTEAFF. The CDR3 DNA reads TGTGCCAGCAGCTTACGATGGGGGGGAACTGAAGCTTTCTTT.